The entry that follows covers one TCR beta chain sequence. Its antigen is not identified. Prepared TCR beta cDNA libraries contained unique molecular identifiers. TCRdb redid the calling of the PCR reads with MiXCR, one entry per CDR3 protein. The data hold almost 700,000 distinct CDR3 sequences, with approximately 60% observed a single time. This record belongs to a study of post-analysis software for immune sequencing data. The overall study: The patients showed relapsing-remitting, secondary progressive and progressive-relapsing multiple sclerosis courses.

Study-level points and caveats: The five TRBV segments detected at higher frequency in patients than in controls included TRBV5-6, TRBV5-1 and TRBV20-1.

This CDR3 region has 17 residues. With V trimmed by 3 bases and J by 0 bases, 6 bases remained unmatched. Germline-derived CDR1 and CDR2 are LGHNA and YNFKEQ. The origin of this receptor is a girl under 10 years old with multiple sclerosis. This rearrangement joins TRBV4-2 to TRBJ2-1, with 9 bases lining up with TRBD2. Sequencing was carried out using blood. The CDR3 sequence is CASSQLAGPISYNEQFF. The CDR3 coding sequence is TGTGCCAGCAGCCAGCTAGCGGGGCCCATCTCCTACAATGAGCAGTTCTTC.